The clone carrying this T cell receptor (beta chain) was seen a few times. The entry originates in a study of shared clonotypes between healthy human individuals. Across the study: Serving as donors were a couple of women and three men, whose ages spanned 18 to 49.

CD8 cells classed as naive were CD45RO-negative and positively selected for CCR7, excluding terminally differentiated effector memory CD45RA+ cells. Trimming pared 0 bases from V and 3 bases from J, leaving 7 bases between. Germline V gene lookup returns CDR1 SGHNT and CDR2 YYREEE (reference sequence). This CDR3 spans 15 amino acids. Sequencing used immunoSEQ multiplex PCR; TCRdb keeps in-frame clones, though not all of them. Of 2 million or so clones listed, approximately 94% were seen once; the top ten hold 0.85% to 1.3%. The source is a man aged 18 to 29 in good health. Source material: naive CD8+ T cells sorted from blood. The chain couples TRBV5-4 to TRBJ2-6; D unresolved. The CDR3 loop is CASSLGIGGANVLTF. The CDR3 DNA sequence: TGTGCCAGCAGCTTGGGGATCGGTGGGGCCAACGTCCTGACTTTC.